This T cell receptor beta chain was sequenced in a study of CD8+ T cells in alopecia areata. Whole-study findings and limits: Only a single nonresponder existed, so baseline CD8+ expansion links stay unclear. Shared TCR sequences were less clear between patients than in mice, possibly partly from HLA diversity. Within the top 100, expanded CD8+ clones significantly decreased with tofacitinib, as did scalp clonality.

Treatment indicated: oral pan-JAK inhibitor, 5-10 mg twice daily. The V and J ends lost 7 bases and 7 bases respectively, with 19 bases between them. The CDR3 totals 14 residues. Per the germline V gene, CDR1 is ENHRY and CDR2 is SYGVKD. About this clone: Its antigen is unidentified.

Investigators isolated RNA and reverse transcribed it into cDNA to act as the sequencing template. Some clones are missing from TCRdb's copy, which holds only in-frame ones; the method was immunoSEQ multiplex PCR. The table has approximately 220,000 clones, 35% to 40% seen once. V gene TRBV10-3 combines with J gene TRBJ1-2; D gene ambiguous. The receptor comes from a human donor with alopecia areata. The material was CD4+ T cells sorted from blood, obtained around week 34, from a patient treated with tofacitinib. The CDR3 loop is CAITSTSGVGGYTF. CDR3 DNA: TGTGCCATCACATCCACGTCAGGCGTCGGTGGCTACACCTTC.